A selection of T cell receptor beta chains follows, all from one sample in a study of T-cell reconstitution after alpha-beta-depleted transplantation in children. TCRdb re-analysed the PCR reads in MiXCR, keeping a single row per CDR3 protein. The sample lists around 500,000 distinct CDR3 sequences, 23% occurring once. The sample was PBMCs, mostly from graft donor cells, taken 360 days after TCRalphabeta/CD19-depleted stem cell transplant. The receptors were sampled from a boy younger than two who had a stem cell transplant for acute myeloid leukemia, so the T cells may come from the graft donor. The conserved cysteine and the conserved F or W are not part of the CDR3 here. The order of the fields is J gene, V gene, CDR3 protein.

J gene: TRBJ2-6; V gene: TRBV27; CDR3 protein: ACRGRDTRLLSSGANVLT
J gene: TRBJ2-2; V gene: TRBV12-3/TRBV12-4; CDR3 protein: ASSPGDRGNTGELF
J gene: TRBJ2-1; V gene: TRBV25-1; CDR3 protein: ASRGSAGPRF
J gene: TRBJ2-3; V gene: TRBV20-1; CDR3 protein: SAPKRLAGNTDTQY
J gene: TRBJ1-4; V gene: TRBV6-5; CDR3 protein: ASSYPLEGASEKLF
J gene: TRBJ2-5; V gene: TRBV12-3/TRBV12-4; CDR3 protein: ASSQGGGETQY
J gene: TRBJ1-4; V gene: TRBV5-5; CDR3 protein: ASSLTGGNEKLF
J gene: TRBJ1-1; V gene: TRBV29-1; CDR3 protein: SVRGQGRAF
J gene: TRBJ2-1; V gene: TRBV25-1; CDR3 protein: ASRGPSTYNEQF
J gene: TRBJ2-1; V gene: TRBV2; CDR3 protein: ASRKELAGDEQF
J gene: TRBJ2-3; V gene: TRBV12-3/TRBV12-4; CDR3 protein: ASSLGGDTQY
J gene: TRBJ1-6; V gene: TRBV20-1; CDR3 protein: SASKGQWNSPLH
J gene: TRBJ1-4; V gene: TRBV19; CDR3 protein: ASSIGSATNEKLF
J gene: TRBJ2-1; V gene: TRBV20-1; CDR3 protein: SAIGTSTFNEQF
J gene: TRBJ1-6; V gene: TRBV20-1; CDR3 protein: SAKGQGIAPLH
J gene: TRBJ2-7; V gene: TRBV7-9; CDR3 protein: ASSPGQPGVGEQY
J gene: TRBJ2-1; V gene: TRBV5-1; CDR3 protein: ASSSTGTKGHEQF
J gene: TRBJ2-1; V gene: TRBV7-2; CDR3 protein: ASSLARLAGGTYNEQF
J gene: TRBJ2-5; V gene: TRBV6-5; CDR3 protein: ASSYQSPASSSVETQY
J gene: TRBJ1-1; V gene: TRBV11-2; CDR3 protein: ASSLATGLTEAF
J gene: TRBJ2-1; V gene: TRBV18; CDR3 protein: ASSPLRDTLYNEQF
J gene: TRBJ2-7; V gene: TRBV20-1; CDR3 protein: SANRDRAFGSSYEQY
J gene: TRBJ1-5; V gene: TRBV2; CDR3 protein: ASSGRGSRVVSNQPQH
J gene: TRBJ2-1; V gene: TRBV6-5; CDR3 protein: ASSYSKVAGYNEQF
J gene: TRBJ1-4; V gene: TRBV2; CDR3 protein: ASSRGSTNEKLF
J gene: TRBJ2-7; V gene: TRBV6-5; CDR3 protein: ASSYDGGIYEQY
J gene: TRBJ1-1; V gene: TRBV6-5; CDR3 protein: ASSSSPQGAPEAF
J gene: TRBJ1-1; V gene: TRBV20-1; CDR3 protein: SARDQRGQGTTEAF
J gene: TRBJ2-1; V gene: TRBV11-2; CDR3 protein: ASSLVAAYNEQF
J gene: TRBJ1-5; V gene: TRBV27; CDR3 protein: ASSLGDRQPQH
J gene: TRBJ1-6; V gene: TRBV25-1; CDR3 protein: ASSPSSRVDNSPLH
J gene: TRBJ2-1; V gene: TRBV6-1; CDR3 protein: ASSRLVPSNEQF
J gene: TRBJ1-5; V gene: TRBV7-2; CDR3 protein: ASSLAGEDQPQH
J gene: TRBJ1-1; V gene: TRBV10-2; CDR3 protein: ASSRCGQAIVVCTEAF
J gene: TRBJ2-7; V gene: TRBV10-3; CDR3 protein: AISESNRGYEQY
J gene: TRBJ1-2; V gene: TRBV12-3/TRBV12-4; CDR3 protein: ASSPTESYGYT
J gene: TRBJ2-5; V gene: TRBV20-1; CDR3 protein: SARPGQAPKETQY
J gene: TRBJ2-3; V gene: TRBV12-3/TRBV12-4; CDR3 protein: ASSTPGLAGVTDTQY
J gene: TRBJ2-1; V gene: TRBV20-1; CDR3 protein: SASMVDNEQF
J gene: TRBJ2-7; V gene: TRBV3-1; CDR3 protein: ASSQRPRDYEQY
J gene: TRBJ1-1; V gene: TRBV7-6; CDR3 protein: ASSLIRGPNTEAF
J gene: TRBJ2-3; V gene: TRBV20-1; CDR3 protein: SARDTGRGRDTQY
J gene: TRBJ2-1; V gene: TRBV29-1; CDR3 protein: SVENESDRGLYNEQF
J gene: TRBJ2-1; V gene: TRBV5-1; CDR3 protein: ASRSGQGNYNEQF
J gene: TRBJ2-2; V gene: TRBV20-1; CDR3 protein: SARHDAGELF
J gene: TRBJ2-5; V gene: TRBV18; CDR3 protein: ASSRETDQETQY
J gene: TRBJ2-3; V gene: TRBV20-1; CDR3 protein: SARPRTSGGRDTQY
J gene: TRBJ2-5; V gene: TRBV11-2; CDR3 protein: ASSLGGTGPQETQY
J gene: TRBJ2-1; V gene: TRBV29-1; CDR3 protein: SVGTGFDEQF
J gene: TRBJ2-1; V gene: TRBV29-1; CDR3 protein: SVERGVDEQF
J gene: TRBJ2-3; V gene: TRBV4-3; CDR3 protein: ASSQGPWTSGGLTDTQY
J gene: TRBJ2-5; V gene: TRBV25-1; CDR3 protein: ASSEFKGGPLQETQY
J gene: TRBJ2-1; V gene: TRBV12-3/TRBV12-4; CDR3 protein: ASSLGQLLQF
J gene: TRBJ1-4; V gene: TRBV13; CDR3 protein: ASSLREEGEKLF
J gene: TRBJ2-7; V gene: TRBV12-3/TRBV12-4; CDR3 protein: ASRDRASHEQY
J gene: TRBJ2-5; V gene: TRBV9; CDR3 protein: ASSVGGRPETQY
J gene: TRBJ2-7; V gene: TRBV24-1; CDR3 protein: ATSDPGKQGTLY
J gene: TRBJ1-2; V gene: TRBV12-3/TRBV12-4; CDR3 protein: ASSFQRGYGYT